The 21 T cell receptor beta chains presented below share a single source sample, sequenced in a study of OX40 agonist ivuxolimab in advanced cancers. TCRdb's table, derived via immunoSEQ multiplex PCR, lists solely in-frame clones and lacks some. The repertoire consists of 57,000 or so clones, with about 82% occurring once and the leading ten covering about 2.4%. Source: CD4+ or CD8+ T cells sorted from blood, taken in a trial of the OX40 agonist ivuxolimab. The receptors originated from an adult with an advanced solid tumor such as melanoma, head and neck, liver or kidney cancer.

The CDR3 bases are TGTGCCAGCAGTAACCGGGACAGGGACATAATATTGCGGGGAATATATGGCTACACCTTC. Encoded protein: CASSNRDRDIILRGIYGYTF. This chain links TRBV6-4 with TRBJ1-2; 9 bases are a match to TRBD1. Germline V CDR1 and CDR2: MRHNA, SNTAGT. V lost 5 bases and J lost 5; bases outside the gene matches: 24. The CDR3 length is 20 residues.

This rearrangement joins TRBV28 to TRBJ1-4; 9 nucleotides line up with TRBD1. The germline CDR1 and CDR2 sequences are MDHEN and SYDVKM. The CDR3 extends over 16 amino acids. J was trimmed by 4 bases and V by 5 bases; bases with no gene match: 8. This CDR3 reads CASSLTGTGNNEKLFF. The CDR3 bases are TGTGCCAGCAGTCTTACAGGGACAGGGAATAATGAAAAACTGTTTTTT.

The chain is built from TRBV30 and TRBJ2-2; perhaps D is TRBD1 or TRBD2 (5 bases each). The CDR3 is 17 amino acids. The V gene's germline CDR1 is GTSNPN and CDR2 SVGIG (reference sequence). V was pared by 3 bases and J by 6 bases, with 23 bases between. In DNA form, the CDR3 reads TGTGCCTGGAGACAAACCCGGGGAGACCCAGGGCCCGGGGAGCTGTTTTTT. Its translation is CAWRQTRGDPGPGELFF.

This clone was observed once. The rearrangement links TRBV5-1 to TRBJ2-1; unclear D gene. Germline V gene data show CDR1 as SGHRS and CDR2 as YFSETQ. V was cut by 4 bases and J by 6 bases, with 14 bases left in between. The CDR3 covers 14 residues. In DNA, the CDR3 is TGCGCCAGCAGCGTGCTTGGGGATAGCAATGAGCAGTTCTTC. This codes for CASSVLGDSNEQFF.

This clone was picked up one time. The chain links TRBV7-8 to TRBJ2-7, with D tentatively TRBD2 (7 bases). The CDR3 is 18 amino acids. V dropped 2 bases and J dropped 0 bases, with 20 bases sitting between them. Germline V gene lookup returns CDR1 SGHVS and CDR2 FQNEAQ. In nucleotides, the CDR3 is TGTGCCAGCAGCTTATTATGGGGGGGCCAAACCTTCTCCTACGAGCAGTACTTC. As protein: CASSLLWGGQTFSYEQYF.

The rearrangement joins TRBV28 to TRBJ1-3; D perhaps matches TRBD1 (6 bases). The CDR3 runs 13 residues. Germline V gene data show CDR1 as MDHEN and CDR2 as SYDVKM. This chain's CDR3 is CVAAQGSGNTIYF. The CDR3 DNA reads TGTGTCGCGGCACAGGGCAGCGGAAACACCATATATTTT.

The chain has TRBV10-3 and TRBJ2-7, with D possibly matching TRBD2 (5 bases). CDR1 is ENHRY, CDR2 SYGVKD, per germline. V was cut by 5 bases and J by 7 bases, with 9 bases left in between. The CDR3 totals 11 residues. The CDR3 protein is CAISIAREQYF. The CDR3 region has the DNA TGTGCCATCAGTATAGCGCGGGAGCAGTACTTC.

In DNA, the CDR3 is TGTGCCAGCAGCAAAAGCTTGGGGACAGGGGAATGTGACGCTGAAGCTTTCTTT. It specifies CASSKSLGTGECDAEAFF. The chain links TRBV21-1 to TRBJ1-1; the table's D call of TRBD1 was not tested on the DNA. TRBV21-1 constitutes a pseudogene. The CDR3 consists of 18 residues.

The gene calls are TRBV28 and TRBJ1-5, with TRBD1 as a possible D gene (5 bases). This CDR3 has 16 residues. In germline, CDR1 is MDHEN, CDR2 SYDVKM. V gave up 6 bases and J gave up 0 bases, with 15 bases separating them. In DNA form, the CDR3 reads TGTGCCAGCAGCTACGGGGCAATGTATAGCAATCAGCCCCAGCATTTT. Amino acid sequence: CASSYGAMYSNQPQHF.

The chain has TRBV11-2 and TRBJ1-1; D gene ambiguous. The germline gives CDR1 SGHAT, CDR2 FQNNGV. The CDR3 has 15 amino acids. Trimming stripped 5 bases from V and 3 bases from J, with 16 bases between. The CDR3 reads CASSLQDPRDTEAFF. CDR3 DNA sequence: TGTGCCAGCAGCCTTCAGGACCCACGGGACACTGAAGCTTTCTTT.

The chain has TRBV19 and TRBJ1-4; D unclear. Deletions cut 2 bases from V and 5 bases from J, with 9 bases between. From germline, CDR1 is LNHDA and CDR2 SQIVND (reference sequence). The CDR3 has 14 amino acids. CDR3 sequence (DNA): TGTGCCAGTAGTATAAGGCCTCCAAATGAAAAACTGTTTTTT. This translates into CASSIRPPNEKLFF.

This rearrangement joins TRBV6-5 to TRBJ2-7, with D unresolved. V shed 2 bases and J shed 1 base, with 9 bases lying between them. Germline CDR1 and CDR2: MNHEY and SVGAGI. There are 14 residues in the CDR3. CDR3 amino acids: CASSYADSSYEQYF. The CDR3 nucleotides are TGTGCCAGCAGTTACGCAGACTCATCCTACGAGCAGTACTTC.

The chain combines TRBV11-2 with TRBJ2-7; a possible D gene is TRBD2 (5 bases). Between the trimmed V and J ends, which lost 1 base and 7 bases, there was a span of 14 bases. Germline assignment: CDR1 SGHAT and CDR2 FQNNGV. The CDR3 length is 14 residues. The CDR3 spells CASSLGPGSREQYF. The CDR3 coding sequence is TGTGCCAGCAGCTTAGGGCCGGGGTCGCGGGAGCAGTACTTC.

V and J are TRBV11-2 and TRBJ2-2; 8 nucleotides line up with TRBD1. The trim removed 7 bases at V and 8 bases at J, leaving 18 bases unmatched. Germline lookup yields CDR1 SGHAT and CDR2 FQNNGV. This CDR3 spans 17 amino acids. CDR3 in amino acids: CASTPYGTGVGKGELFF. The CDR3 DNA reads as TGTGCCAGCACCCCCTACGGGACAGGCGTTGGGAAGGGGGAGCTGTTTTTT.

The sample holds one count of this clone. This chain uses TRBV29-1 with TRBJ2-7; D unclear. V dropped 2 bases and J dropped 2 bases, with 13 bases sitting between them. From germline, CDR1 is SQVTM and CDR2 ANQGSEA. CDR3 length: 14 residues. CDR3 loop: CSVETQVPPYEQYF. Here the CDR3 DNA reads TGCAGCGTTGAAACGCAGGTTCCCCCCTACGAGCAGTACTTC.

This chain links TRBV7-3 with TRBJ2-7, with 7 bases fitting TRBD1. CDR3 length: 15 amino acids. Trimming removed 5 bases from V and 1 base from J; junction bases left unmatched: 8. Germline CDR1 SGHTA, CDR2 FQGTGA. The CDR3 DNA sequence: TGTGCCAGCAGCCTATCAGGGGACAGATCCTACGAGCAGTACTTC. It codes for CASSLSGDRSYEQYF.

V is TRBV2 and J is TRBJ1-4; 9 nucleotides align to TRBD1. V lost 4 bases and J lost 8; bases outside the gene matches: 5. The CDR3 contains 14 residues. From germline, CDR1 is SNHLY and CDR2 FYNNEI. The CDR3 coding sequence is TGTGCCAGCAGTGCACAGGGGGCTGGGGAAAAACTGTTTTTT. As protein: CASSAQGAGEKLFF.

This clone was picked up a small number of times. The genes are TRBV18 and TRBJ1-2; D gene uncertain. Germline loops: CDR1 KGHSH, CDR2 LQKENI. V was trimmed by 0 bases and J by 7 bases, leaving 15 bases between them. This CDR3 contains 15 residues. The CDR3 sequence: CASSPPNPGRVGYTF. DNA for the CDR3: TGTGCCAGCTCACCACCGAATCCCGGGCGGGTTGGCTACACCTTC.

The genes are TRBV7-6 and TRBJ2-1; TRBD2 matches at 13 bases. This CDR3 has 15 amino acids. V trimming: 5 bases; J trimming: 9 bases; junction bases outside the gene matches: 7. The germline V gene has CDR1 SGHVS and CDR2 FNYEAQ. The CDR3 DNA reads TGTGCCAGCAGCGGTACTAGCGGGGGGGTTGGTGAGCAGTTCTTC. Translating it yields CASSGTSGGVGEQFF.

The rearrangement joins TRBV19 to TRBJ1-2, with TRBD1 matching 9 bases. CDR1 LNHDA and CDR2 SQIVND come from the germline V gene (reference sequence). The V gene end was trimmed by 10 bases and the J gene end by 8 bases; junction bases not matched to a gene: 8. The CDR3 loop spans 12 amino acids. CDR3: CATQGAGYGYTF. Here the CDR3 DNA reads TGTGCCACACAGGGGGCTGGGTACGGCTACACCTTC.

The rearrangement uses TRBV5-1 and TRBJ2-7, with 7 bases aligning to TRBD1. J was trimmed by 2 bases and V by 0 bases; bases with no gene match: 2. The CDR3 is made up of 14 amino acids. Germline V CDR1 and CDR2: SGHRS, YFSETQ. CDR3 region: CASSLEGQTYEQYF. Written as DNA, the CDR3 is TGCGCCAGCAGCTTGGAGGGACAGACCTACGAGCAGTACTTC.